The TCR beta chain described here comes from a study of neurological immune-mediated disorders. Findings of the study overall: The multiple sclerosis repertoire cluster had no clinical or MRI correlate.

As for the cDNA, it was generated by 5'RACE with 10-nucleotide random UMIs. Each sequencing run yielded over 170 million TCR-beta sequences from 15-18 subjects. TCRdb itself ran the 5' RACE reads through MiXCR, one entry per CDR3 protein. The data contain under 80,000 distinct CDR3 sequences, around 4.7% of them seen just once; the ten biggest clones take up roughly 3.4%. The starting material, 2 million PBMCs stored at -80 C, gave rise to the unsorted libraries. This clonotype was recorded at least ten times. The antigen is not known. V dropped 7 bases and J dropped 2 bases, with 12 bases sitting between them. This CDR3 spans 13 amino acids.

This chain joins TRBV12-3 or TRBV12-4 and TRBJ2-7; TRBD1 might be the D (6 bases). This TCR derives from a woman aged 50 to 60 with multiple sclerosis. Source material: PBMCs. The CDR3 loop reads CASTRTAPYEQYF. The CDR3 DNA is TGTGCCAGCACGCGGACAGCACCCTACGAGCAGTACTTC.